Sequencing of this T cell receptor beta chain was carried out in a study of response to subunit inactivated influenza vaccine. TCRdb reprocessed the RT-PCR reads with MiXCR, giving one entry per CDR3 protein. The sample has 500,000 or so distinct CDR3 sequences, approximately 15% seen once. Regarding this clonotype: What it binds is not known.

Study results and caveats: Each seasonal influenza vaccination, the authors suggested, recruits few new T cells.

The CDR3 length is 17 residues. The V end lost 5 bases, the J end lost 3 bases, and 19 bases lay between the germline ends. CDR1 is SEHNR and CDR2 is FQNEAQ in the germline V gene (reference sequence). The rearrangement uses TRBV7-9 and TRBJ2-2, with a weak D call TRBD2 (6 bases). This TCR derives from a man aged 45 to 70 who received an inactivated influenza vaccine. The sequenced sample was CD4+ T cells sorted from PBMCs, obtained about 24 months after vaccination. The CDR3 region is CASSRMTGRPHTGELFF. The CDR3, as DNA: TGTGCCAGCAGCCGTATGACGGGGAGGCCCCACACCGGGGAGCTGTTTTTT.